This T cell receptor beta chain is drawn from a study of CD8+CD57+ T cells in acquired aplastic anemia. Study information: Sequencing produced an average of about 9.8 million reads per healthy donor for CD4+ cells.

TCR beta VDJ combinations and CDR3 sequences were profiled from genomic DNA. TCRdb used MiXCR to reprocess the reads, holding one entry per CDR3 protein. This table holds some 180,000 distinct CDR3 sequences, about 47% found once. This CDR3 comprises 18 residues. Germline V lookup: CDR1 MNHNS, CDR2 SASEGT. Turning to this clonotype: The target antigen is unknown. The junction departs from the called germline gene at one end, perhaps through a read error.

Study observations and caveats: Patients did not significantly differ from controls in CD8+ Simpson's diversity. Patients and controls had in common 25 to 30 CD8+ CDR3 sequences.

This receptor was taken from a human donor in good health. Sequences were obtained from sorted CD4+, CD8+, or CD8+CD57+ T cells (not recorded which) from PBMCs. The chain recombines TRBV6-1 with TRBJ2-2; 13 positions agree with TRBD2. The DNA for the CDR3 is TGTGCCAGCAGTCCAGGACTAGCGGGAGTTCCCTTCACCGGGGAGCTGCTTTTT. It is translated as CASSPGLAGVPFTGELLF.